This record concerns one T cell receptor beta chain sequence. Its antigen is not identified. This CDR3 has 12 residues. The germline V and J ends were trimmed by 4 bases and 8 bases, with 6 bases remaining between them. Germline assignment: CDR1 LGHDT and CDR2 YNNKEL (reference sequence). The data were taken from a study of breast tumors, draining lymph nodes, adjacent tissues. The lymph nodes were axillary draining lymph nodes from breast cancer patients. General observations from the study: Tumor T cell lymph node origin was a supported hypothesis, not proven. Tumors had less TCR diversity than lymph nodes, more than nontumor tissue. Tumor and nontumor repertoires were significantly more similar in luminal-like than in basal-like breast cancer. The data were judged consistent with most tumor T cells coming from lymph node and expanding in tumor.

TCRdb used MiXCR to reprocess the multiplex PCR reads, holding one entry per CDR3 protein. The repertoire holds around 150,000 distinct CDR3 sequences, around a third seen once, with 2.3% in the top ten. The sample taken for sequencing was axillary lymph node tissue. V usage is TRBV3-1 and J usage is TRBJ1-6, with D unclear. This sequence was found in a female donor with breast cancer. Some clones in this sample may be carry-over from other donors' samples. The CDR3 sequence: CASSRRDSPLHF. CDR3 coding DNA: TGTGCCAGCAGCCGGCGGGATTCACCCCTCCACTTT.